The sequence of this TCR beta chain was determined in a study of early T cells in non-severe SARS-CoV-2 infection. The overall study: Bulk RNA from unsorted whole blood was sequenced; chains were unpaired.

Individual cDNA molecules received unique molecular identifiers during library preparation. TCRdb ran MiXCR on the 5' RACE reads and lists one entry per CDR3 protein. The profile shows tens of thousands of distinct CDR3 sequences, 3.5% to 5% of them singletons. CDR1 is MNHNY and CDR2 is SVGAGI in the germline V gene (reference sequence). Trimming pared 5 bases from V and 1 base from J, leaving 14 bases between. The CDR3 loop spans 15 amino acids. This clonotype occurred many times. Source material: whole blood. The receptor was isolated from an adult who was a healthcare worker with PCR-confirmed SARS-CoV-2 infection or an uninfected control (not recorded which). The chain joins TRBV6-6 to TRBJ1-1; D remains unclear. CDR3 sequence reads: CASSPGVRGNTEAFF. The CDR3 DNA reads as TGTGCCAGCAGTCCCGGGGTACGCGGGAACACTGAAGCTTTCTTT.